Listed below are T cell receptor beta chains from one sample, sequenced in a study of breast tumors, draining lymph nodes, adjacent tissues. Each CDR3 protein is one row after TCRdb ran MiXCR on the multiplex PCR reads. This sample has about 270,000 distinct CDR3 sequences, with roughly 31% found just once. Sample: axillary lymph node tissue. Source of these receptors: a female donor with breast cancer. Some clones in this sample may be carry-over from other donors' samples. Each CDR3 is given with its conserved first and last residue. The D gene is left open where the match is weak. Not all rows give a size; the values are once, few, many and, for expanded clones, a class.

D	V	J	size	DNA	CDR3
TRBD1	TRBV4-1	TRBJ1-2	-	TGCGCCAGCAGCCAAGATAACAGGGGCTATGGCTACACCTTC	CASSQDNRGYGYTF
TRBD2	TRBV2	TRBJ2-7	many	TGTGCCAGCAGCACTAGCGCGAGCTCCTACGAGCAGTACTTC	CASSTSASSYEQYF
TRBD2	TRBV6-5	TRBJ2-1	many	TGTGCCAGCAGAAGACTAGCGGAGCAGTTCTTC	CASRRLAEQFF
TRBD1	TRBV7-8	TRBJ2-6	many	TGTGCCAGCAGCTTACGGACAGGGGGCAGGGGTGGGGCCAACGTCCTGACTTTC	CASSLRTGGRGGANVLTF
TRBD2	TRBV12-3/TRBV12-4	TRBJ2-3	many	TGTGCCAGCAGTGATTCCCCCGGGAGGGCCACAGATACGCAGTATTTT	CASSDSPGRATDTQYF
-	TRBV2	TRBJ2-7	many	TGTGCCAGCAGGAGGGGTGGTACCTCCTACGAGCAGTACTTC	CASRRGGTSYEQYF
-	TRBV14	TRBJ2-6	-	TGTGCCAGCAGCCCCAGGCACCAGGTTTTTGGGGCCAACGTCCTGACTTTC	CASSPRHQVFGANVLTF
TRBD2	TRBV11-3	TRBJ2-1	many	TGTGCCAGCAGCAAACTAGCGGGAGGAAGGAATGAGCAGTTCTTC	CASSKLAGGRNEQFF
-	TRBV9	TRBJ1-6	-	TGTGCCAGCAGCGGGAGCACGAGCTCCTATAATTCATCCCTCCACTTT	CASSGSTSSYNSSLHF
TRBD1	TRBV4-2	TRBJ2-7	many	TGTGCCAGCAGCCAAGACAGGGGGCTGGGCGGCTACGAGCAGTACTTC	CASSQDRGLGGYEQYF
-	TRBV11-2	TRBJ2-3	many	TGTGCCAGCAGCTTGGGCGGAAGCACAGATACGCAGTATTTT	CASSLGGSTDTQYF
-	TRBV2	TRBJ2-7	many	TGTGCCAGCAACCTAGCGCCATTCGGGGTCGAGCAGTACTTC	CASNLAPFGVEQYF
-	TRBV5-8	TRBJ2-1	few	TGTGCCAGCAGCTTTTTTTACTCCTACAATGAGCAGTTCTTC	CASSFFYSYNEQFF
TRBD2	TRBV12-3/TRBV12-4	TRBJ2-1	many	TGTGCCAGCAGACCAGAGTCCGGGACTAGCGGGTACAATGAGCAGTTCTTC	CASRPESGTSGYNEQFF
-	TRBV7-2	TRBJ2-1	many	TGTGCCAGCAGCCTCCAAACAGGACCCAATGAGCAGTTCTTC	CASSLQTGPNEQFF
-	TRBV20-1	TRBJ1-1	-	TGCAGTGCTAGCGCCGCTCTGAACACTGAAGCTTTCTTT	CSASAALNTEAFF
TRBD2	TRBV20-1	TRBJ2-7	many	TGCAGTGCGCGCCTACCGACTAGCGGAATTTACGAGCAGTACTTC	CSARLPTSGIYEQYF
TRBD1	TRBV7-2	TRBJ1-4	many	TGTGCCAGCAGCCCCGGACAGGGGGAAAATGAAAAACTGTTTTTT	CASSPGQGENEKLFF
-	TRBV30	TRBJ1-5	many	TGTGCCTGGAGTCGAGAGGTCAGTCAGCCCCAGCATTTT	CAWSREVSQPQHF
-	TRBV27	TRBJ1-6	many	TGTGCCAGCAGTTTAGCAGGGAGAAATTCACCCCTCCACTTT	CASSLAGRNSPLHF
-	TRBV2	TRBJ1-5	many	TGTGCCAGCAGTTGGGGGGTTTCGCACCAGCCCCAGCATTTT	CASSWGVSHQPQHF
TRBD2	TRBV20-1	TRBJ2-3	many	TGCGGCGGGAGGATCACAGATACGCAGTATTTT	CGGRITDTQYF
-	TRBV24-1	TRBJ2-5	once	TGTGCCACCAGTGATCCCAATCAGCCCCAGTACTTC	CATSDPNQPQYF
-	TRBV5-1	TRBJ2-1	many	TGCGCCAGCAGCACGGGGGAAAGCTCCTACAATGAGCAGTTCTTC	CASSTGESSYNEQFF
-	TRBV12-3/TRBV12-4	TRBJ2-1	few	TGTACCAGCAGTTTCTCCTCCGTGACGGCATACAATGAGCAGTTCTTC	CTSSFSSVTAYNEQFF
-	TRBV4-3	TRBJ2-5	many	TGCGCCAGCAGCCAAGAAGGCGCAAAAGGTGGAGAGACCCAGTACTTC	CASSQEGAKGGETQYF
-	TRBV6-2/TRBV6-3	TRBJ2-7	few	TGTGCCAGCAGCCGAAGTCCCGGGACGGTGCTGGGGTACCTCTACGAGCAGTACTTC	CASSRSPGTVLGYLYEQYF
-	TRBV19	TRBJ2-1	many	TGTGCCAGTAGTGTCACCCTATCCCCTCGTCGGGGGCAGGACAATGAGCAGTTCTTC	CASSVTLSPRRGQDNEQFF
TRBD1	TRBV30	TRBJ2-7	-	TGTGCCAGACAGGGGGGGTCCTACGAGCAGTACTTC	CARQGGSYEQYF
-	TRBV7-2	TRBJ1-3	many	TGTGCCAGCAGCTTAGATCCCCCGGGGACTGGAAACACCATATATTTT	CASSLDPPGTGNTIYF
TRBD2	TRBV6-5	TRBJ2-1	few	TGTGCCAGCAGTCCGAGGTGGGTAGCGGGAGATTTGTCCAATGAGCAGTTCTTC	CASSPRWVAGDLSNEQFF
-	TRBV3-1	TRBJ1-4	few	TGTGCCAGCAGCCAAGTTTTCCGGGGCCACGCGGAACTGTTTTTT	CASSQVFRGHAELFF
-	TRBV6-5	TRBJ2-7	-	TGTGCCAGCAGTCCCTGGGGGGAGTCCTACGAGCAGTACTTC	CASSPWGESYEQYF
TRBD2	TRBV5-4	TRBJ2-1	many	TGTGCCAGCAGCTTTCTAAGCGGGGATGAGCAGTTCTTC	CASSFLSGDEQFF
-	TRBV5-1	TRBJ1-6	many	TGCGCCAGCAGCTTGGGCGAAAATTCACCCCTCCACTTT	CASSLGENSPLHF
-	TRBV19	TRBJ2-3	many	TGTGCCAGTAGCGGAGCTAGCACAGATACGCAGTATTTT	CASSGASTDTQYF